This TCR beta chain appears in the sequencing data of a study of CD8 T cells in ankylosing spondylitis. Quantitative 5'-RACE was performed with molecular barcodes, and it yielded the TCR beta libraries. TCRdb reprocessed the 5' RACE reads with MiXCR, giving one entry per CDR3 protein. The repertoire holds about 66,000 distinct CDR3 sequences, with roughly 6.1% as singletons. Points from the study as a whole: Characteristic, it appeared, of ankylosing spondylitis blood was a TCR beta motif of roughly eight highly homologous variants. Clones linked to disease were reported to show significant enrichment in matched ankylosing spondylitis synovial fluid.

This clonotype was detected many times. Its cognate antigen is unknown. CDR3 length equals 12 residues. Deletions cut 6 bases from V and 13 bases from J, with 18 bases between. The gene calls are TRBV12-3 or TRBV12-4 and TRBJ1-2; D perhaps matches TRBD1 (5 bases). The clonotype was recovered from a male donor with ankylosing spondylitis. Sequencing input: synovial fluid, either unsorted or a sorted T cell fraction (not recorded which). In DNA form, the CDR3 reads TGTGCCAGCAGGGAATCGGGGGGAAGGAGCACCTTC. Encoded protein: CASRESGGRSTF.